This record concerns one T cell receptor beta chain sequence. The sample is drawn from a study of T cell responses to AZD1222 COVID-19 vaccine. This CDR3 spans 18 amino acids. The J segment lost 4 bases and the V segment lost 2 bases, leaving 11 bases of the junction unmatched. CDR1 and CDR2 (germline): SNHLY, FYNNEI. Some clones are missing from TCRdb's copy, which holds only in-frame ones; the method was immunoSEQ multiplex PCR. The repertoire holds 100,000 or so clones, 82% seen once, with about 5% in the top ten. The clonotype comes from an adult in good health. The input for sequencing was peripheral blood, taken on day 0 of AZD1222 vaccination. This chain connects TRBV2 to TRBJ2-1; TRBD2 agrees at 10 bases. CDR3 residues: CASSELSGGLPGYNEQFF. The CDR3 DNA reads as TGTGCCAGCAGTGAACTTAGCGGGGGGTTACCGGGATACAATGAGCAGTTCTTC.